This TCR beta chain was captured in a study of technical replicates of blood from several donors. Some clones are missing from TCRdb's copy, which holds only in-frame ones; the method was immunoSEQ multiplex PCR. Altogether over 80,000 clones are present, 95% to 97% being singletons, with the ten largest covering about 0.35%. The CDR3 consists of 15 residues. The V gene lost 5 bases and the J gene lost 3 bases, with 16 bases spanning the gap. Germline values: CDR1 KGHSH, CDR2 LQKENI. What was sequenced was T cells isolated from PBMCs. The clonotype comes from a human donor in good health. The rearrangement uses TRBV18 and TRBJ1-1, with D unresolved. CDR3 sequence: CASSSVNIKDTEAFF. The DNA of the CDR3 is TGTGCCAGCTCAAGCGTCAATATCAAGGACACTGAAGCTTTCTTT.